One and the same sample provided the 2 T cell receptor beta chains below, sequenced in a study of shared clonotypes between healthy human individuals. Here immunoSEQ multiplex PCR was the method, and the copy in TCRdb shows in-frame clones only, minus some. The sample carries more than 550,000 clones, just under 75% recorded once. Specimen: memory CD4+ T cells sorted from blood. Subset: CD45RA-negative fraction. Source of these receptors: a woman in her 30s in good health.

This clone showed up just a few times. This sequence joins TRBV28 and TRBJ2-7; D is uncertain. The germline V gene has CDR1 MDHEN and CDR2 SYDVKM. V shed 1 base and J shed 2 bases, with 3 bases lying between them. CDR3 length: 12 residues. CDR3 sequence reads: CASSLYTYEQYF. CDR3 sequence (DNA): TGTGCCAGCAGTTTATACACCTACGAGCAGTACTTC.

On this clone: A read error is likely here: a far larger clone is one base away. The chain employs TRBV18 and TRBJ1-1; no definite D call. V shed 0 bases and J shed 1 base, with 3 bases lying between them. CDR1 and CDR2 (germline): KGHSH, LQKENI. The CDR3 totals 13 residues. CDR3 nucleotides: TGTGCCAGCTCACCACCTCAGAACACTGAAGCTTTCTTT. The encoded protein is CASSPPQNTEAFF.